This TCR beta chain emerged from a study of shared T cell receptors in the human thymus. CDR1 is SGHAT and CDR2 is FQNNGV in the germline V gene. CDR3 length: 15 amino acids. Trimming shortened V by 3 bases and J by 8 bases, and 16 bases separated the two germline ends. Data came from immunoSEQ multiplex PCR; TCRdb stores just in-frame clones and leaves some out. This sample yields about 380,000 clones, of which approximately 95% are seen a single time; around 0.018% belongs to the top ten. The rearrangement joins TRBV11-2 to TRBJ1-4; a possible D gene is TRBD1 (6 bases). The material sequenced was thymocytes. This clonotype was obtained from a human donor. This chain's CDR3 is CASSLRGQGKEKLFF. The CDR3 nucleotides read TGTGCCAGCAGCTTGCGAGGGCAGGGGAAAGAAAAACTGTTTTTT.